Described below is a single T cell receptor (beta chain) sequence and its context. Its specificity is not known. The data derive from a study of T cell responses to AZD1222 COVID-19 vaccine. Assay used: immunoSEQ multiplex PCR; TCRdb lists only in-frame clones, some missing. Of 95,000 to 110,000 clones listed, approximately 90% are singletons. Germline CDR1 and CDR2: SGHKS and YYEKEE (reference sequence). The CDR3 is 16 amino acids. V was shortened by 1 base and J by 0 bases, with 14 bases between the two germline ends. Findings of the study overall: Reportedly, nearly half of unique spike TCRs recognized epitopes outside B.1.351/B.1.1.7 mutations. Spike-specific TCRs gained breadth and depth after people received two AZD1222 doses. Clonal diversity was possibly underestimated, and white British individuals and females predominated among donors.

This TCR derives from an adult who received the AZD1222 COVID-19 vaccine. V gene TRBV5-5 combines with J gene TRBJ2-7; D is possibly TRBD2 (5 bases). This material consisted of peripheral blood, taken 28 days after the second AZD1222 dose. The CDR3 here is CASSLSPGRSSYEQYF. CDR3 DNA sequence: TGTGCCAGCAGCTTGAGTCCGGGAAGGAGCTCCTACGAGCAGTACTTC.